Below are 9 T cell receptor beta chains sequenced from a single sample in a study of a mutant IDH1 vaccine in newly diagnosed glioma. Sequencing used immunoSEQ multiplex PCR; TCRdb keeps in-frame clones, though not all of them. The data show roughly 25,000 clones, around four fifths seen once. No antigen is known for these receptors. The time point was: week 35, safety follow-up. Every single dose of the vaccine, 300 ug of mutant IDH1 20-mer peptide, came with topical imiquimod. Here the sequenced sample was PBMCs, taken from a glioma patient whose treatment included an IDH1 peptide vaccine. Every receptor here comes from a man in his thirties or forties with glioma.

The chain combines TRBV15 with TRBJ1-4; D remains unclear. This CDR3 spans 16 amino acids. In germline, CDR1 is LNHNV, CDR2 YYDKDF (reference sequence). V lost 8 bases and J lost 0, with 16 bases in between. CDR3 residues: CATASASLATNEKLFF. The CDR3 DNA sequence: TGTGCCACCGCCTCGGCCAGCCTTGCAACTAATGAAAAACTGTTTTTT.

The rearrangement joins TRBV6-6 to TRBJ1-5; 10 nucleotides agree with TRBD1. In germline, CDR1 is MNHNY, CDR2 SVGAGI (reference sequence). CDR3 length equals 16 residues. The ends lost 5 bases at V and 3 bases at J; junction bases unmatched: 7. The CDR3 loop is CASSPGTGEINQPQHF. DNA for the CDR3: TGTGCCAGCAGTCCTGGGACAGGGGAAATCAATCAGCCCCAGCATTTT.

This clone came up once. This sequence joins TRBV6-5 and TRBJ2-1; 9 bases are shared with TRBD1. Per the germline V gene, CDR1 is MNHEY and CDR2 is SVGAGI. J gave up 10 bases and V 7 bases, and 14 bases lay outside the gene matches. The CDR3 length is 15 residues. This chain's CDR3 is CASNPDRGSAEEQFF. In nucleotides, the CDR3 is TGTGCCAGCAACCCGGACAGGGGATCTGCTGAAGAGCAGTTCTTC.

This clone was observed a few times. CDR3 nucleotide sequence: TGTGCCAGCAGCTCACTCCCCCGACAGGCCCATCAGCCCCAGCATTTT. The encoded protein is CASSSLPRQAHQPQHF. The chain is built from TRBV7-8 and TRBJ1-5, with a possible D match to TRBD1 (6 bases). V was shortened by 4 bases and J by 5 bases, with 18 bases between the two germline ends. Germline CDR1 reads SGHVS; CDR2 reads FQNEAQ. The CDR3 consists of 16 residues.

The chain couples TRBV19 to TRBJ2-7, with TRBD1 identical over 10 bases. This CDR3 spans 15 amino acids. The germline V gene has CDR1 LNHDA and CDR2 SQIVND (reference sequence). J lost 3 bases, V lost 5 bases, and 7 bases had no gene match. CDR3 bases: TGTGCCAGTAGTGCCGGGACAGGGGTCCTCTACGAGCAGTACTTC. It specifies CASSAGTGVLYEQYF.

The chain is built from TRBV2 and TRBJ1-2, with D tentatively TRBD1 (6 bases). V was shortened by 7 bases and J by 8 bases, with 35 bases between the two germline ends. The germline V gene has CDR1 SNHLY and CDR2 FYNNEI. The CDR3 consists of 19 residues. CDR3 nucleotides: TGTGCCAGCAACGAGGGGGGGGCTGAACGAGAGATTGATCTGGTGGGCTACACCTTC. This gives the protein CASNEGGAEREIDLVGYTF.

This rearrangement joins TRBV4-1 to TRBJ2-7, with 12 bases aligning to TRBD2. The germline V gene encodes CDR1 MGHRA and CDR2 YSYEKL. The J segment lost 4 bases and the V segment lost 3 bases, leaving 4 bases of the junction unmatched. The CDR3 has 15 residues. In DNA form, the CDR3 reads TGCGCCAGCAGCCAGAGGACTAGCGGGACGTACGAGCAGTACTTC. Its translation: CASSQRTSGTYEQYF.

This clone occurred once. The gene calls are TRBV9 and TRBJ2-1; TRBD2 matches at 8 bases. V shed 0 bases, J shed 1 base, and the junction held 9 bases outside the gene matches. Germline V gene sequence: CDR1 SGDLS, CDR2 YYNGEE. This CDR3 is built from 18 residues. CDR3 sequence: CASSVVASGYESYNEQFF. DNA for the CDR3: TGTGCCAGCAGCGTAGTTGCTAGCGGGTACGAGTCCTACAATGAGCAGTTCTTC. Full variable domain (missing parts from reference TRBV9 and TRBJ2-1): DSGVTQTPKHLITATGQRVTLRCSPRSGDLSVYWYQQSLDQGLQFLIQYYNGEERAKGNILERFSAQQFPDLHSELNLSSLELGDSALYFCASSVVASGYESYNEQFFGPGTRLTVL.

The gene calls are TRBV9 and TRBJ1-6; D ambiguous. Germline lookup yields CDR1 SGDLS and CDR2 YYNGEE. This CDR3 region has 15 residues. Trimming pared 4 bases from V and 7 bases from J, leaving 15 bases between. CDR3 sequence (DNA): TGTGCCAGCAGCACATCCGGGAGTGGGAATTCACCCCTCCACTTT. It encodes CASSTSGSGNSPLHF. The whole variable domain, filled in from reference TRBV9 and TRBJ1-6, reads DSGVTQTPKHLITATGQRVTLRCSPRSGDLSVYWYQQSLDQGLQFLIQYYNGEERAKGNILERFSAQQFPDLHSELNLSSLELGDSALYFCASSTSGSGNSPLHFGNGTRLTVT.